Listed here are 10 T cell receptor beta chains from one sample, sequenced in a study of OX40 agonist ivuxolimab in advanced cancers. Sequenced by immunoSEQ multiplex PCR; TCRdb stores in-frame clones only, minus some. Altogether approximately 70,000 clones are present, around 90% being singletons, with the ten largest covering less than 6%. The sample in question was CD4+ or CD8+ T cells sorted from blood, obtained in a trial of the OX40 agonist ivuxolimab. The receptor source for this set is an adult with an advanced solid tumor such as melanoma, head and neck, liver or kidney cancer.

The CDR3 region is CASSYSSVVTEAFF. The CDR3 DNA reads as TGTGCCAGCAGTTACTCGAGTGTCGTCACTGAAGCTTTCTTT. V and J are TRBV6-5 and TRBJ1-1; D is unresolved. Trimming cost V 0 bases and J 4 bases, with 9 bases left between them. The germline V gene encodes CDR1 MNHEY and CDR2 SVGAGI. The CDR3 consists of 14 residues.

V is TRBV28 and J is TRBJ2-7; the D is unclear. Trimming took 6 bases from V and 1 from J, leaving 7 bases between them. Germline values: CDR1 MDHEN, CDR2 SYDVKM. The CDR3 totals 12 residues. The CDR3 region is CASRDPSYEQYF. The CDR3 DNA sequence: TGTGCCAGCAGGGACCCGTCCTACGAGCAGTACTTC.

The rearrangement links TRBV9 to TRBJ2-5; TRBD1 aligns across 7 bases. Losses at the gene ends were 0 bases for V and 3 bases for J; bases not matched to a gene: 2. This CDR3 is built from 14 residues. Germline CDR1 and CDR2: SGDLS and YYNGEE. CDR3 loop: CASSVGQGKETQYF. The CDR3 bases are TGTGCCAGCAGCGTAGGACAGGGAAAAGAGACCCAGTACTTC.

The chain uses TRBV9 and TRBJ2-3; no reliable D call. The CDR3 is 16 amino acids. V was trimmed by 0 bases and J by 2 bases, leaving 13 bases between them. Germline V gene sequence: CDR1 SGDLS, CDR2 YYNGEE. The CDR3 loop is CASSVEGSRYTDTQYF. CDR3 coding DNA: TGTGCCAGCAGCGTAGAGGGTAGCCGATACACAGATACGCAGTATTTT.

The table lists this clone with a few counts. The CDR3 reads CASSLASGSGNEQFF. In nucleotides, the CDR3 is TGTGCCAGCAGCTTAGCTAGCGGGAGCGGCAATGAGCAGTTCTTC. The rearrangement joins TRBV7-6 to TRBJ2-1; 9 nucleotides agree with TRBD2. The germline CDR1 and CDR2 sequences are SGHVS and FNYEAQ. J was trimmed by 6 bases and V by 0 bases; bases with no gene match: 3. The CDR3 sequence is 15 residues long.

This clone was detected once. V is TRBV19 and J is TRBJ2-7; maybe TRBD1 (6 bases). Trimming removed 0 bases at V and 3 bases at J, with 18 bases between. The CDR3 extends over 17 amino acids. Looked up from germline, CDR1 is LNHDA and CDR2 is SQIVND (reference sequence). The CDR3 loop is CASSIETGHAKDYEQYF. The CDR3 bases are TGTGCCAGTAGTATAGAGACGGGACACGCCAAGGACTACGAGCAGTACTTC. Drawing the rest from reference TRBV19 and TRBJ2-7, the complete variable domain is DGGITQSPKYLFRKEGQNVTLSCEQNLNHDAMYWYRQDPGQGLRLIYYSQIVNDFQKGDIAEGYSVSREKKESFPLTVTSAQKNPTAFYLCASSIETGHAKDYEQYFGPGTRLTVT.

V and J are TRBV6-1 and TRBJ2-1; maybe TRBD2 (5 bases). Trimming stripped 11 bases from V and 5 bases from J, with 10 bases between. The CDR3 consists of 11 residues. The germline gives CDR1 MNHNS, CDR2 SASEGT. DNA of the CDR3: TGTGCCCTCCGGGGAGACAATGAGCAGTTCTTC. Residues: CALRGDNEQFF.

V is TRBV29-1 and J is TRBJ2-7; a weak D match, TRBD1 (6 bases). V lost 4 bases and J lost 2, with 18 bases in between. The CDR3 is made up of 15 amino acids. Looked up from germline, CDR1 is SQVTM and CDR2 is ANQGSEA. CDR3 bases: TGCAGCGTTGTGGGCCGGTGGACAGCCACCTACGAGCAGTACTTC. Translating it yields CSVVGRWTATYEQYF.

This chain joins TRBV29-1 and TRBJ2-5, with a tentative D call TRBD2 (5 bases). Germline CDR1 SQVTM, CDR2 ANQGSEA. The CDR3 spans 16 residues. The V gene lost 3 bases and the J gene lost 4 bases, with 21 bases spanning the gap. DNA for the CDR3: TGCAGCGTTGAGGACGTAACCGGGGTACCAGGAGAGACCCAGTACTTC. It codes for CSVEDVTGVPGETQYF.

The CDR3 sequence: CASSPMPAGGYEQYF. Written as DNA, the CDR3 is TGTGCCAGCAGCCCAATGCCAGCGGGGGGATACGAGCAGTACTTC. The chain has TRBV7-2 and TRBJ2-7, with 9 bases fitting TRBD2. CDR3 length: 15 amino acids. V trimming: 5 bases; J trimming: 4 bases; junction bases outside the gene matches: 9. CDR1 SGHTA and CDR2 FQGNSA come from the germline V gene. Using reference TRBV7-2 and TRBJ2-7 for the parts outside the CDR3, the full variable domain is GAGVSQSPSNKVTEKGKDVELRCDPISGHTALYWYRQSLGQGLEFLIYFQGNSAPDKSGLPSDRFSAERTGGSVSTLTIQRTQQEDSAVYLCASSPMPAGGYEQYFGPGTRLTVT.